This entry lists 26 T cell receptor beta chains sequenced from one sample in a study of blood T cell repertoires in COVID-19. Profiling relied on immunoSEQ multiplex PCR, and the TCRdb table lists in-frame clones only, not all of them. The sample records over 200,000 clones, more than 75% being singletons. The sample was peripheral blood. These receptors came from a woman between 40 and 50 years old with acute or convalescent COVID-19.

This chain uses TRBV11-2 with TRBJ2-7; the D is unclear. Looked up from germline, CDR1 is SGHAT and CDR2 is FQNNGV. CDR3 length equals 16 residues. The ends were cut back, 0 bases at V and 0 bases at J, with 12 bases in the middle. CDR3 residues: CASSLDYGLDSYEQYF. The CDR3 DNA is TGTGCCAGCAGCTTAGATTATGGTCTAGACTCCTACGAGCAGTACTTC.

The rearrangement links TRBV18 to TRBJ2-5, with D possibly TRBD2 on 5 matching bases. Trimming shortened V by 4 bases and J by 3 bases, and 6 bases separated the two germline ends. This CDR3 comprises 12 residues. The germline gives CDR1 KGHSH, CDR2 LQKENI. The CDR3 reads CASSQEEETQYF. For the CDR3, the DNA is TGTGCCAGCTCACAGGAGGAAGAGACCCAGTACTTC.

V and J are TRBV9 and TRBJ2-5; 10 nucleotides align to TRBD2. The length of the CDR3 is 15 residues. Germline V gene sequence: CDR1 SGDLS, CDR2 YYNGEE. V was pared by 0 bases and J by 5 bases, with 4 bases of the junction left unmatched. The CDR3 spells CASSVVAGGSETQYF. CDR3 bases: TGTGCCAGCAGCGTAGTAGCGGGAGGAAGTGAGACCCAGTACTTC.

The V and J genes are TRBV19 and TRBJ2-4; TRBD2 matches 9 bases. The germline gives CDR1 LNHDA, CDR2 SQIVND (reference sequence). The V gene end was trimmed by 4 bases and the J gene end by 8 bases; junction bases not matched to a gene: 15. This CDR3 region has 17 residues. CDR3 bases: TGTGCCAGTAGTAAAGTTCTAGCGGGGCCTGGGGGAGACATTCAGTACTTC. It yields the protein CASSKVLAGPGGDIQYF.

The chain has TRBV7-2 and TRBJ2-7, with D possibly matching TRBD1 (6 bases). The CDR3 runs 14 residues. Germline CDR1 and CDR2: SGHTA and FQGNSA. The germline V and J ends were trimmed by 7 bases and 2 bases, with 15 bases remaining between them. The CDR3 spells CASNSQGIAYEQYF. CDR3 DNA: TGTGCCAGCAACTCACAGGGAATCGCCTACGAGCAGTACTTC.

This clone was seen only a few times. The chain employs TRBV4-2 and TRBJ2-2, with a possible D match to TRBD1 (6 bases). This CDR3 has 18 residues. Looked up from germline, CDR1 is LGHNA and CDR2 is YNFKEQ. V was clipped by 4 bases and J by 2 bases, with 20 bases between them. The CDR3 sequence is CASSPSWSAGGNTGELFF. In nucleotides, the CDR3 is TGTGCCAGCAGCCCCTCATGGTCCGCTGGGGGCAACACCGGGGAGCTGTTTTTT.

This clone appeared once. The chain employs TRBV13 and TRBJ1-6, with D possibly matching TRBD1 (5 bases). The CDR3 is 14 amino acids. V lost 7 bases and J 8 bases, leaving 15 bases between the germline ends. Germline loops: CDR1 PRHDT, CDR2 FYEKMQ (reference sequence). The CDR3 is CASTTDRAYSPLHF. The CDR3 DNA is TGTGCCAGCACCACAGACAGAGCCTATTCACCCCTCCACTTT.

The CDR3 nucleotides are TGTGCCAGCAGCCACCTAACAGGGGGCGAGGACGAGCAGTACTTC. As protein: CASSHLTGGEDEQYF. J is TRBJ2-7 and V is TRBV13, with TRBD1 matching 9 bases. The V gene's germline CDR1 is PRHDT and CDR2 FYEKMQ (reference sequence). The CDR3 is 15 amino acids. Germline trimming cut 5 bases from V and 5 bases from J; bases unmatched to any gene: 10.

This sequence joins TRBV30 and TRBJ2-7; TRBD1 aligns across 8 bases. Germline assignment: CDR1 GTSNPN and CDR2 SVGIG (reference sequence). Trimming at V came to 0 bases and at J to 4 bases, leaving 5 bases not matched to a gene. The CDR3 extends over 14 amino acids. This CDR3 is CAWSVTGGHYEQYF. CDR3 nucleotides: TGTGCCTGGAGTGTAACAGGGGGTCATTACGAGCAGTACTTC. Looking up the rest from reference TRBV30 and TRBJ2-7 gives the full variable domain: SQTIHQWPATLVQPVGSPLSLECTVEGTSNPNLYWYRQAAGRGLQLLFYSVGIGQISSEVPQNLSASRPQDRQFILSSKKLLLSDSGFYLCAWSVTGGHYEQYFGPGTRLTVT.

The rearrangement uses TRBV7-2 and TRBJ1-5; D unclear. The V end was cut by 1 base, the J end by 7 bases, with 5 bases between. The germline V gene encodes CDR1 SGHTA and CDR2 FQGNSA. The CDR3 loop spans 12 amino acids. Here the CDR3 reads CASSLGAQPQHF. For the CDR3, the DNA is TGTGCCAGCAGCTTAGGAGCCCAGCCCCAGCATTTT.

The sample holds a few counts of this clone. The chain uses TRBV7-9 and TRBJ2-7; 10 nucleotides align to TRBD1. Trimming took 5 bases from V and 4 from J; bases not matched to a gene: 8. Germline CDR1 and CDR2: SEHNR and FQNEAQ (reference sequence). The CDR3 runs 15 residues. The CDR3 region is CASSTRQGADYEQYF. In nucleotides, the CDR3 is TGTGCCAGCAGCACCCGACAGGGGGCTGATTACGAGCAGTACTTC.

As DNA, the CDR3 is TGTGCCAGCAGCCCCGATAGGGGCAGGGATATCATTCAGCCCCAGCATTTT. This gives the protein CASSPDRGRDIIQPQHF. V gene TRBV7-2 combines with J gene TRBJ1-5, with D possibly being TRBD1 (5 bases). The CDR3 is 17 residues long. CDR1 is SGHTA, CDR2 FQGNSA, per germline. V was pared by 5 bases and J by 6 bases, with 23 bases between.

In DNA, the CDR3 is TGCGCCAGCTGGCCTTCTCTAGCGGGGAGCACAGATACGCAGTATTTT. This translates into CASWPSLAGSTDTQYF. The chain has TRBV23-1 and TRBJ2-3, with TRBD2 matching over 9 bases. TRBV23-1 carries the ORF label, with uncertain function. The trim removed 8 bases at V and 0 bases at J, leaving 9 bases unmatched. The CDR3 has 16 amino acids.

This clone was detected a few times. This chain links TRBV19 with TRBJ1-1; D unresolved. Trimming shortened V by 6 bases and J by 7 bases, and 12 bases separated the two germline ends. CDR3 length: 12 amino acids. Germline lookup yields CDR1 LNHDA and CDR2 SQIVND (reference sequence). The CDR3 nucleotides read TGTGCCAGTAGCACATTCCCGGGTGAAGCTTTCTTT. Encoded protein: CASSTFPGEAFF.

This clone was picked up a small number of times. This chain uses TRBV7-3 with TRBJ1-1; 10 bases line up with TRBD1. V trimming: 2 bases; J trimming: 3 bases; junction bases outside the gene matches: 6. Per the germline V gene, CDR1 is SGHTA and CDR2 is FQGTGA. CDR3 length: 16 residues. The chain's CDR3 is CASSLADRGEHTEAFF. The CDR3, as DNA: TGTGCCAGCAGCTTAGCGGACAGGGGGGAGCACACTGAAGCTTTCTTT.

J is TRBJ2-2 and V is TRBV7-7; TRBD2 aligns across 13 bases. This CDR3 comprises 16 residues. From germline, CDR1 is SSHAT and CDR2 FNYEAQ (reference sequence). V lost 4 bases, J lost 5 bases, and 4 bases stayed unmatched. DNA of the CDR3: TGTGCCAGCAGCTCGACGGGACTAGCGGGGACCGGGGAGCTGTTTTTT. It yields the protein CASSSTGLAGTGELFF.

This chain uses TRBV7-8 with TRBJ2-7; possible D gene TRBD2, 5 bases. Germline V lookup: CDR1 SGHVS, CDR2 FQNEAQ. The CDR3 is 15 residues long. Deletions cut 1 base from V and 7 bases from J, with 17 bases between. The CDR3 loop is CASSLGSGSGWEQYF. Written as DNA, the CDR3 is TGTGCCAGCAGCTTAGGGAGCGGTTCCGGGTGGGAGCAGTACTTC. Together with reference TRBV7-8 and TRBJ2-7, the CDR3 gives the full variable domain: GAGVSQSPRYKVAKRGQDVALRCDPISGHVSLFWYQQALGQGPEFLTYFQNEAQLDKSGLPSDRFFAERPEGSVSTLKIQRTQQEDSAVYLCASSLGSGSGWEQYFGPGTRLTVT.

The chain carries TRBV9 and TRBJ1-3; 9 bases line up with TRBD1. Germline CDR1 reads SGDLS; CDR2 reads YYNGEE. J gave up 0 bases and V 4 bases, and 5 bases lay outside the gene matches. The CDR3 is 16 amino acids. The CDR3 loop reads CASSMGQGGSGNTIYF. The CDR3 nucleotides read TGTGCCAGCAGCATGGGACAGGGTGGCTCTGGAAACACCATATATTTT.

There are a few counts of this clone. V gene TRBV7-2 combines with J gene TRBJ1-2; D is possibly TRBD1 (5 bases). Germline V gene data show CDR1 as SGHTA and CDR2 as FQGNSA. V gave up 6 bases and J gave up 4 bases, with 12 bases separating them. CDR3 length equals 13 residues. The CDR3: CASSSDRGYGYTF. In nucleotides, the CDR3 is TGTGCCAGCAGTTCCGACAGAGGCTATGGCTACACCTTC.

The chain joins TRBV21-1 to TRBJ2-6; the table calls TRBD2, which could not be checked here. TRBV21-1 is described as a pseudogene. The CDR3 is 17 residues long. The DNA for the CDR3 is TGTGCCAGCAGGAGGGCGGCAGTAAGCTCTGGGGCCAACGTCCTGACTTTC. Protein: CASRRAAVSSGANVLTF.

Written as DNA, the CDR3 is TGCGCCAGCAGCTTGCGAACCACCCAGCTAGCGCCGTCCTACAATGAGCAGTTCTTC. Its protein is CASSLRTTQLAPSYNEQFF. V gene TRBV5-1 combines with J gene TRBJ2-1; the D gene is possibly TRBD2 (6 bases). V was clipped by 1 base and J by 1 base, with 21 bases between them. Germline assignment: CDR1 SGHRS and CDR2 YFSETQ. This CDR3 spans 19 amino acids.

The chain has TRBV6-6 and TRBJ2-2; 9 bases are shared with TRBD1. Germline V gene sequence: CDR1 MNHNY, CDR2 SVGAGI (reference sequence). The CDR3 length is 15 residues. V gave up 6 bases and J gave up 6 bases; unmatched junction bases: 8. In DNA form, the CDR3 reads TGTGCCAGCAGACTCCGGGACAGGGTCCCCGGGGAGCTGTTTTTT. This codes for CASRLRDRVPGELFF.

V is TRBV7-9 and J is TRBJ1-4, with D possibly TRBD1 on 6 matching bases. CDR1 and CDR2 (germline): SEHNR, FQNEAQ (reference sequence). Trimming shortened V by 1 base and J by 3 bases, and 6 bases separated the two germline ends. The CDR3 runs 14 residues. CDR3 nucleotides: TGTGCCAGCAGCTTAGGGACAGCTAATGAAAAACTGTTTTTT. This translates into CASSLGTANEKLFF.

The V gene is TRBV19, the J gene TRBJ1-5; a weak D match, TRBD1 (6 bases). The CDR3 extends over 14 amino acids. Germline CDR1 is LNHDA and CDR2 is SQIVND (reference sequence). V lost 6 bases to trimming and J lost 4 bases, with 13 bases between them. The CDR3 reads CASSIGTSNQPQHF. The CDR3 DNA reads as TGTGCCAGTAGCATCGGGACATCTAATCAGCCCCAGCATTTT.

This chain connects TRBV6-5 to TRBJ2-1, with TRBD2 matching 12 bases. Trimming removed 4 bases from V and 8 bases from J; junction bases left unmatched: 9. The CDR3 runs to 16 residues. The germline V gene encodes CDR1 MNHEY and CDR2 SVGAGI. The CDR3 bases are TGTGCCAGCAGTTTTGCACTAGCGGGGGGACTGGATGAGCAGTTCTTC. It yields the protein CASSFALAGGLDEQFF.

The chain links TRBV7-2 to TRBJ2-2, with D possibly matching TRBD1 (6 bases). Trimming pared 5 bases from V and 10 bases from J, leaving 20 bases between. Germline lookup yields CDR1 SGHTA and CDR2 FQGNSA. The CDR3 is 15 residues long. The CDR3 sequence: CASSPEGSRGLELFF. The CDR3 DNA reads as TGTGCCAGCAGCCCGGAAGGTTCCAGGGGTTTGGAGCTGTTTTTT. Full variable domain (rest looked up from reference TRBV7-2 and TRBJ2-2): GAGVSQSPSNKVTEKGKDVELRCDPISGHTALYWYRQSLGQGLEFLIYFQGNSAPDKSGLPSDRFSAERTGGSVSTLTIQRTQQEDSAVYLCASSPEGSRGLELFFGEGSRLTVL.